This TCR beta chain was obtained from a study of blood T cell repertoires in COVID-19. The overall study: Donors in the United States, Italy and Spain gave samples during acute or convalescent COVID-19. T cells, B-cell-depleted T cells, or PBMCs supplied cDNA or gDNA.

Methods used by the authors: Reference gene primer amplification gave estimated nucleated cell counts. Here immunoSEQ multiplex PCR was the method, and the copy in TCRdb shows in-frame clones only, minus some. V, J and clone size reflect that table, while D and trimming were determined from the DNA. The sample has hundreds of thousands of clones, about 85% seen once; the top ten hold around 3.4%. V was clipped by 1 base and J by 5 bases; unmatched bases: 8. Germline CDR1 reads SGHRS; CDR2 reads YFSETQ. This CDR3 is built from 15 residues. This clone was seen a few times. Sequencing was performed on peripheral blood. The V gene is TRBV5-1, the J gene TRBJ2-5; 7 bases line up with TRBD2. The receptor was derived from a young woman with acute or convalescent COVID-19. The CDR3 bases are TGCGCCAGCAGCTTGAATGGCGGGGAGGGGGAGACCCAGTACTTC. It yields the protein CASSLNGGEGETQYF.